This is a list of T cell receptor beta chains from one sample in a study of OX40 agonist ivuxolimab in advanced cancers. TCRdb keeps only in-frame clones here, not all; method: immunoSEQ multiplex PCR. The repertoire holds tens of thousands of clones, roughly 80% seen once, with less than 25% in the top ten. The sample was CD4+ or CD8+ T cells sorted from blood, taken in a trial of the OX40 agonist ivuxolimab. The receptors shown here come from an adult with an advanced solid tumor such as melanoma, head and neck, liver or kidney cancer. CDR3s include the opening cysteine and the closing phenylalanine or tryptophan.

j_call v_call cdr3_aa
TRBJ2-7 TRBV28 CASGEGNEQYF
TRBJ2-3 TRBV11-2 CASSFDMTDYTQYF
TRBJ2-7 TRBV7-9 CASSLTVYEQYF
TRBJ1-2 TRBV2 CARLGQVYGYTF
TRBJ2-6 TRBV9 CASSVADSGANVLTF
TRBJ2-7 TRBV7-3 CASSLLGTEPWEQYF
TRBJ2-3 TRBV9 CASSTLAGGTDTQYF
TRBJ2-3 TRBV11-2 CASSADSVEEYF
TRBJ2-7 TRBV13 CASSSGGLAGVYEQYF
TRBJ2-1 TRBV5-4 CASSSPRLGIYNEQFF
TRBJ2-4 TRBV4-1 CASSQDFGGVAKNIQYF
TRBJ2-3 TRBV6-1 CASSDDPGEGPDTQYF
TRBJ2-1 TRBV28 CASRGLPRTEQFF
TRBJ2-7 TRBV7-6 CASSSGLGSYEQYF
TRBJ1-4 TRBV7-8 CASSLTGTDEKLFF
TRBJ2-7 TRBV7-2 CASSHTLGVNYEQYF
TRBJ1-2 TRBV19 CASSNLQGFYGYTF
TRBJ1-2 TRBV27 CASGYRGGNYGYTF
TRBJ2-7 TRBV30 CAWSVLVYEQYF
TRBJ2-1 TRBV2 CASSPFLAGEGYEQFF
TRBJ2-7 TRBV13 CASSYRTGFEEQYF
TRBJ1-1 TRBV5-6 CASSLSRVTEAFF
TRBJ1-5 TRBV7-9 CASSSRGEPQHF
TRBJ1-2 TRBV9 CASSGTGYGYTF
TRBJ1-6 TRBV7-2 CASSSDRGQGSPLHF
TRBJ2-5 TRBV7-9 CASSAPLHAETQYF
TRBJ2-3 TRBV6-4 CASSDSAGGSTDTQYF
TRBJ1-1 TRBV9 CASSAPQESMNTEAFF
TRBJ2-2 TRBV27 CASSLLAGARTGELFF
TRBJ2-7 TRBV7-9 CASSLSGDTTYEQYF
TRBJ2-5 TRBV5-6 CASSLRVWQGLETQYF
TRBJ1-5 TRBV7-9 CASSSGQEGYQPQHF
TRBJ2-2 TRBV11-2 CASSHPGTGSGELFF
TRBJ1-2 TRBV12-5 CASGFGGNYGYTF